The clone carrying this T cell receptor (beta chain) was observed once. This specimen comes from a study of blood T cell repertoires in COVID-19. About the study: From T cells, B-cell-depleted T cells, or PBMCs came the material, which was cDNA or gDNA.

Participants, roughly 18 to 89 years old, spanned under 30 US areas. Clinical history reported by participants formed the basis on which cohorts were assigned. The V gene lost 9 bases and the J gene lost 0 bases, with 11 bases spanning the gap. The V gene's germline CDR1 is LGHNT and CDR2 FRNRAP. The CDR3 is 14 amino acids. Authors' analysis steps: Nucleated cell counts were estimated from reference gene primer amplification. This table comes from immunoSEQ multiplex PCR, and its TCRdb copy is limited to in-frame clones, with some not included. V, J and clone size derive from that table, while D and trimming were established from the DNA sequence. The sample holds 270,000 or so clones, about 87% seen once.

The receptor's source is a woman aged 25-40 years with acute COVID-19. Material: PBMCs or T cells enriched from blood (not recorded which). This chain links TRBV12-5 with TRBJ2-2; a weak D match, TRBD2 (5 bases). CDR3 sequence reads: CASRRDTNTGELFF. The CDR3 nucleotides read TGTGCTAGCCGCCGGGATACGAACACCGGGGAGCTGTTTTTT.